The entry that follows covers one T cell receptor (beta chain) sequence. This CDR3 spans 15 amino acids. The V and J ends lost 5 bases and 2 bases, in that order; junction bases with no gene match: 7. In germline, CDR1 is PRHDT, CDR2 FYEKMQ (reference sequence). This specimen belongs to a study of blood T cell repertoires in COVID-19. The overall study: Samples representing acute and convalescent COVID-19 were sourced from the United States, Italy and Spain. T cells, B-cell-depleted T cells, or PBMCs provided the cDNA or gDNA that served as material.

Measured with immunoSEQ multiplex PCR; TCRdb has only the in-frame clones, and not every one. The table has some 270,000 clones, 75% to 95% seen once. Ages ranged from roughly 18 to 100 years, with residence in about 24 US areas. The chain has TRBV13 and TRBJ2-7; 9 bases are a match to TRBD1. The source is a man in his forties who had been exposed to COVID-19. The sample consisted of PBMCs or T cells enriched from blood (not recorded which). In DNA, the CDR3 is TGTGCCAGCAGCATCCGACAGGGGGGGACCTACGAGCAGTACTTC. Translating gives CASSIRQGGTYEQYF.